The rows below give T cell receptor beta chains drawn from one sample of a study of T cells in Graves' hyperthyroidism and ophthalmopathy. A single record per CDR3 protein comes from TCRdb applying MiXCR to the multiplex PCR reads. The repertoire holds hundreds of thousands of distinct CDR3 sequences, with approximately 17% as singletons. Sequencing used blood. These receptors all stem from a woman aged 18-29 years with Graves' ophthalmopathy. Both conserved end residues are part of each CDR3. D genes are given only for firm matches. Only some rows state a clone size, as once, few, many or a class for expanded clones.

d_call clone_size j_call v_call cdr3_nt cdr3_aa
TRBD2 many TRBJ2-1 TRBV7-2 TGTGCCAGCAGCTTAGAAGGGGGACTAGCGGGGGAGCAGTTCTTC CASSLEGGLAGEQFF
TRBD2 few TRBJ2-3 TRBV20-1 TGCAGTGCGCCTGTAGCGGGGTTCACAGATACGCAGTATTTT CSAPVAGFTDTQYF
. . TRBJ2-7 TRBV20-1 TGCAGCGTTGAGGGGAGTAACTACGAGCAGTACTTC CSVEGSNYEQYF
TRBD2 . TRBJ2-1 TRBV15 TGTGCCACCAGCAGAGGAATTGCGGGAGGGTACGACAATGAGCAGTTCTTC CATSRGIAGGYDNEQFF
. . TRBJ2-7 TRBV5-5 TGTGCCAGCAGCTTTGTGCTGGATTCGTTATTCTACGAGCAGTACTTC CASSFVLDSLFYEQYF
TRBD2 many TRBJ2-1 TRBV11-2 TGTGCCAGCAGCCTCTATAGCGGGGGAGGGCAGTACAATGAGCAGTTCTTC CASSLYSGGGQYNEQFF
TRBD1 many TRBJ1-1 TRBV29-1 TGCAGCGCTTCAGGGGGCAGGAACACTGAAGCTTTCTTT CSASGGRNTEAFF
TRBD1 many TRBJ1-1 TRBV7-8 TGTGCCAGCAGCCATCGGGACAGGGAGCGCACTGAAGCTTTCTTT CASSHRDRERTEAFF
TRBD1 many TRBJ2-1 TRBV2 TGTGCCAGCAGTGAGGACAGGGGTTACAATGAGCAGTTCTTC CASSEDRGYNEQFF
. . TRBJ1-1 TRBV12-3/TRBV12-4 TGTGCCAGCAGTTTTGAGGGTAGTAGGGCTTTCTTT CASSFEGSRAFF
. few TRBJ2-1 TRBV12-3/TRBV12-4 TGTGCCAGCAGTTTTTACTACAATGAGCAGTTCTTC CASSFYYNEQFF
TRBD2 many TRBJ2-1 TRBV11-2 TGTGCCAGCAGCTTAGTCCGAGCGGGAGGGCCGCTCGAGCAGTTCTTC CASSLVRAGGPLEQFF
. many TRBJ1-5 TRBV28 TGTGCCAGCAGTGAGGGAGGGCGCGGCAATCAGCCCCAGCATTTT CASSEGGRGNQPQHF
. . TRBJ2-1 TRBV6-2/TRBV6-3 TGTGCCAGCAGTTACTCGCCCTCCAAATTCGATGAGCAGTTCTTC CASSYSPSKFDEQFF
. . TRBJ2-7 TRBV19 TGTGCCAGTAGTATAGGGGCCGGCTCCTACGAGCAGTACTTC CASSIGAGSYEQYF
. . TRBJ2-3 TRBV7-9 TGTGCCAGCAGCTTAGAGTTTGAGGTCGCGACAGAATTCACAGATACGCAGTATTTT CASSLEFEVATEFTDTQYF
TRBD2 . TRBJ2-4 TRBV6-1 TGTGCCAGCAGTGAGGGCGGGGGGGCCTCCAAAAACATTCAGTACTTC CASSEGGGASKNIQYF
. . TRBJ1-2 TRBV19 TGTGCCAGTAGTTCTCCAAGGACCAACTATGGCTACACCTTC CASSSPRTNYGYTF
TRBD2 . TRBJ2-3 TRBV6-1 TGTGCCAGCAGCTCCCGACTAGCGGGGGGTTACACAGATACGCAGTATTTT CASSSRLAGGYTDTQYF
. . TRBJ2-5 TRBV20-1 TGCAGTGCCCCGACGGACCAAGAGACCCAGTACTTC CSAPTDQETQYF
TRBD1 many TRBJ1-1 TRBV6-1 TGTGCCAGCAGCTACCGACAGGGGAAGTGGACTGAAGCTTTCTTT CASSYRQGKWTEAFF
. few TRBJ2-7 TRBV7-9 TGTGCCAGCAGCTTACCCCTGGGCTACGAGCAGTACTTC CASSLPLGYEQYF
. . TRBJ1-2 TRBV19 TGTGCCAGTAGTATGGCCCCAGTAGTGGATATGGATGGCTACACCTTC CASSMAPVVDMDGYTF
TRBD2 many TRBJ2-4 TRBV6-2/TRBV6-3 TGTGCCAGCAGTTACCTTCGACTAGCGGGAGGGCCCGGTAAAAACATTCAGTACTTC CASSYLRLAGGPGKNIQYF
. . TRBJ2-1 TRBV6-2/TRBV6-3 TGTGCCACCTGGTACAATGAGCAGTTCTTC CATWYNEQFF
TRBD1 many TRBJ2-1 TRBV11-1 TGTGCCAGCGCATTGACAGGGGTTGGTGAGCAGTTCTTC CASALTGVGEQFF
. few TRBJ2-3 TRBV3-1 TGTGCCAGCAGCCAAGTTTTCCCGGGATACCTTACGCAGTATTTT CASSQVFPGYLTQYF
. few TRBJ2-3 TRBV27 TGTGCCAGCACCACTAAGGGGGGGGGGCAGGGGTCCCCAGATACGCAGTATTTT CASTTKGGGQGSPDTQYF
. . TRBJ2-5 TRBV12-3/TRBV12-4 TGTGCCAGCAGTTTAGGGACCCTGATGGAGACCCAGTACTTC CASSLGTLMETQYF
. few TRBJ1-6 TRBV2 TGTGCCAGCAGTGGGAACAGAAATTCACCCCTCCACTTT CASSGNRNSPLHF
TRBD1 many TRBJ2-1 TRBV5-6 TGTGCCAGCAGCCAAGGGACAGGGGAACTCTACAATGAGCAGTTCTTC CASSQGTGELYNEQFF
. . TRBJ1-2 TRBV7-9 TGTGCCAGCAGCGAGTCCCTTCACTATGGCTACACCTTC CASSESLHYGYTF
TRBD1 . TRBJ1-5 TRBV5-8 TGTGCCAGCAGCTTGGACCAGGGGGCGCGGGGTCAGCCCCAGCATTTT CASSLDQGARGQPQHF
. few TRBJ1-1 TRBV7-9 TGTGCCAGCAGCACCCCAGGGAAAAGAGCTTTCTTT CASSTPGKRAFF
. . TRBJ2-2 TRBV28 TGTGCCAGCAGTACCCCGACTGAGACCGGGGAGCTGTTTTTT CASSTPTETGELFF
. . TRBJ2-1 TRBV3-2 TGTGCCAGCAGCCCGCTCAAACATCCCTACAATGAGCAGTTCTTC CASSPLKHPYNEQFF
. many TRBJ2-7 TRBV28 TGTGCCAGCAGTTCCGGCGCATTAAACTACGAGCAGTACTTC CASSSGALNYEQYF
TRBD1 few TRBJ2-2 TRBV5-1 TGCGCCAGCACCACAGGGGACGGGGAGCTGTTTTTT CASTTGDGELFF
TRBD1 . TRBJ2-6 TRBV5-1 TGCGCCAGCAGCTTCAGGGGGCCCACTTCTGGGGCCAACGTCCTGACTTTC CASSFRGPTSGANVLTF
TRBD1 many TRBJ2-7 TRBV20-1 TGCAGTGCTAGAGATCAGGGGACAGTCTTCTACGAGCAGTACTTC CSARDQGTVFYEQYF
. few TRBJ1-5 TRBV5-1 TGCGCCAGCAGCTCGGCGGGAGGGGAAGATCAGCCCCAGCATTTT CASSSAGGEDQPQHF
. few TRBJ2-5 TRBV6-1 TGTGCCAGCAGTTCCCCCCCTTCCCGGGGGAACCAGTACTTC CASSSPPSRGNQYF
. . TRBJ1-6 TRBV7-2 TGTGCCAGCAGCTTCAGTATGCGGGAAGCCCTCCACTTT CASSFSMREALHF
. few TRBJ1-2 TRBV27 TGTGCCAGCAGTTTTCGAAGGGAAGGCTATGGCTACACCTTC CASSFRREGYGYTF
. . TRBJ1-1 TRBV4-1 TGCGCCAGCAGCCAAGATGGCACAGGGCGAATGAACACTGAAGCTTTCTTT CASSQDGTGRMNTEAFF